These T cell receptor beta chains were read from a single sample in a study of shared clonotypes between healthy human individuals. Profiling relied on immunoSEQ multiplex PCR, and the TCRdb table lists in-frame clones only, not all of them. The sample lists around 1.9 million clones, 80% to 95% seen once, with around 1.7% in the top ten. Sequenced sample: naive CD8+ T cells from PBMCs. Every receptor here comes from a man between 18 and 29 years old in good health. Some clones in this sample may be carry-over from other donors' samples. Both conserved end residues are part of each CDR3. D genes are given only for firm matches. Size values are once, few and many counts, or a class for expanded clones, and some rows have none.

clone_size: once; d_call: TRBD1; v_call: TRBV5-6; j_call: TRBJ1-1; cdr3_aa: CASSLVGTGGLNTEAFF; cdr3_nt: TGTGCCAGCAGCTTGGTAGGGACAGGGGGCTTGAACACTGAAGCTTTCTTT
clone_size: .; d_call: TRBD1; v_call: TRBV7-3; j_call: TRBJ2-3; cdr3_aa: CASSFGTASTDTQYF; cdr3_nt: TGTGCCAGCAGCTTCGGGACAGCTAGCACAGATACGCAGTATTTT
clone_size: .; d_call: .; v_call: TRBV27; j_call: TRBJ2-7; cdr3_aa: CASSNTGSTYEQYF; cdr3_nt: TGTGCCAGCAGCAATACAGGTTCCACCTACGAGCAGTACTTC
clone_size: few; d_call: .; v_call: TRBV7-9; j_call: TRBJ1-1; cdr3_aa: CAWDISNTEAFF; cdr3_nt: TGTGCCTGGGACATTTCGAACACTGAAGCTTTCTTT
clone_size: .; d_call: .; v_call: TRBV9; j_call: TRBJ1-1; cdr3_aa: CASSVGGGRSWDEAFF; cdr3_nt: TGTGCCAGCAGCGTAGGGGGCGGGCGGAGTTGGGACGAAGCTTTCTTT
clone_size: .; d_call: .; v_call: TRBV14; j_call: TRBJ2-3; cdr3_aa: CASSQDPRGSTDTQYF; cdr3_nt: TGTGCCAGCAGCCAAGATCCACGAGGGAGCACAGATACGCAGTATTTT
clone_size: .; d_call: .; v_call: TRBV5-4; j_call: TRBJ2-7; cdr3_aa: CASSLAQGPSYEQYF; cdr3_nt: TGTGCCAGCAGCTTGGCGCAGGGCCCATCCTACGAGCAGTACTTC
clone_size: .; d_call: .; v_call: TRBV5-6; j_call: TRBJ2-1; cdr3_aa: CASSQGPQGEQFF; cdr3_nt: TGTGCCAGCAGCCAGGGACCCCAAGGTGAGCAGTTCTTC
clone_size: .; d_call: TRBD2; v_call: TRBV28; j_call: TRBJ2-1; cdr3_aa: CASSFPGLAGGSSYNEQFF; cdr3_nt: TGTGCCAGCAGTTTCCCGGGACTAGCGGGAGGTAGCTCCTACAATGAGCAGTTCTTC
clone_size: .; d_call: .; v_call: TRBV21-1; j_call: TRBJ2-7; cdr3_aa: CASSKGKRDSYEQYF; cdr3_nt: TGTGCCAGCAGCAAAGGTAAGCGGGACTCCTACGAGCAGTACTTC
clone_size: once; d_call: TRBD2; v_call: TRBV19; j_call: TRBJ2-7; cdr3_aa: CASSASGDYEQYF; cdr3_nt: TGTGCCAGTAGCGCTAGCGGAGACTACGAGCAGTACTTC
clone_size: .; d_call: .; v_call: TRBV7-9; j_call: TRBJ2-3; cdr3_aa: CASSLAGGTDTQYF; cdr3_nt: TGTGCCAGCAGCTTAGCGGGCGGCACAGATACGCAGTATTTT
clone_size: .; d_call: TRBD2; v_call: TRBV28; j_call: TRBJ2-7; cdr3_aa: CASSRIKWREDLSYEQYF; cdr3_nt: TGTGCCAGCAGTCGGATCAAGTGGCGGGAGGATCTTTCCTACGAGCAGTACTTC
clone_size: .; d_call: .; v_call: TRBV7-9; j_call: TRBJ1-5; cdr3_aa: CASSTGFLNQPQHF; cdr3_nt: TGTGCCAGCAGCACAGGCTTCTTAAATCAGCCCCAGCATTTT
clone_size: .; d_call: TRBD1; v_call: TRBV9; j_call: TRBJ1-4; cdr3_aa: CASSAYPGQGAPDEKLFF; cdr3_nt: TGTGCCAGCAGCGCATATCCGGGACAGGGGGCGCCCGATGAAAAACTGTTTTTT
clone_size: few; d_call: .; v_call: TRBV29-1; j_call: TRBJ1-1; cdr3_aa: CSVGSYAEAFF; cdr3_nt: TGCAGCGTTGGCAGCTACGCTGAAGCTTTCTTT
clone_size: .; d_call: .; v_call: TRBV12-5; j_call: TRBJ2-1; cdr3_aa: CASGLGGSSYNEQFF; cdr3_nt: TGTGCTAGTGGTTTAGGAGGGAGCTCCTACAATGAGCAGTTCTTC
clone_size: .; d_call: .; v_call: TRBV6-5; j_call: TRBJ2-3; cdr3_aa: CASSYSIQQADTQYF; cdr3_nt: TGTGCCAGCAGTTACTCGATTCAGCAGGCAGATACGCAGTATTTT
clone_size: .; d_call: .; v_call: TRBV29-1; j_call: TRBJ2-7; cdr3_aa: CSVMQAGGQYF; cdr3_nt: TGCAGCGTTATGCAGGCCGGCGGGCAGTACTTC
clone_size: once; d_call: TRBD1; v_call: TRBV29-1; j_call: TRBJ2-7; cdr3_aa: CSGQGSNEQYF; cdr3_nt: TGCAGCGGACAGGGGTCCAACGAGCAGTACTTC
clone_size: .; d_call: TRBD2; v_call: TRBV11-2; j_call: TRBJ2-1; cdr3_aa: CASSPGLADNEQFF; cdr3_nt: TGTGCCAGCAGCCCGGGACTAGCGGACAATGAGCAGTTCTTC
clone_size: .; d_call: .; v_call: TRBV10-3; j_call: TRBJ2-2; cdr3_aa: CAISGGRGTGELFF; cdr3_nt: TGTGCCATCAGTGGGGGGCGAGGCACCGGGGAGCTGTTTTTT
clone_size: .; d_call: .; v_call: TRBV5-5; j_call: TRBJ1-2; cdr3_aa: CASSLNHAKIPLGYTF; cdr3_nt: TGTGCCAGCAGCTTGAATCACGCCAAAATACCGCTTGGCTACACCTTC
clone_size: few; d_call: TRBD1; v_call: TRBV6-5; j_call: TRBJ1-2; cdr3_aa: CASSLDRGDSRGYTF; cdr3_nt: TGTGCCAGCAGCCTCGACAGGGGAGACTCCCGTGGCTACACCTTC
clone_size: .; d_call: TRBD1; v_call: TRBV28; j_call: TRBJ1-5; cdr3_aa: CASSHTGTGGRGGSNQPQHF; cdr3_nt: TGTGCCAGCAGTCATACCGGGACAGGGGGCCGCGGGGGGTCCAATCAGCCCCAGCATTTT
clone_size: .; d_call: .; v_call: TRBV10-2; j_call: TRBJ1-5; cdr3_aa: CASSEWSNQPQHF; cdr3_nt: TGCGCCAGCAGTGAGTGGAGCAATCAGCCCCAGCATTTT
clone_size: .; d_call: TRBD1; v_call: TRBV6-1; j_call: TRBJ1-1; cdr3_aa: CASSETRTGGGTEAFF; cdr3_nt: TGTGCCAGCAGTGAAACGAGGACAGGGGGGGGGACTGAAGCTTTCTTT
clone_size: once; d_call: TRBD1; v_call: TRBV7-9; j_call: TRBJ1-1; cdr3_aa: CASSPSGQGDGTEAFF; cdr3_nt: TGTGCCAGCAGTCCCTCTGGACAGGGAGATGGAACTGAAGCTTTCTTT
clone_size: .; d_call: TRBD1; v_call: TRBV9; j_call: TRBJ2-3; cdr3_aa: CASSVAGGSTDTQYF; cdr3_nt: TGTGCCAGCAGCGTGGCAGGGGGAAGCACAGATACGCAGTATTTT
clone_size: .; d_call: .; v_call: TRBV2; j_call: TRBJ2-1; cdr3_aa: CASRPPDLYNEQFF; cdr3_nt: TGTGCCAGCAGACCGCCAGACCTCTACAATGAGCAGTTCTTC
clone_size: .; d_call: .; v_call: TRBV7-2; j_call: TRBJ2-4; cdr3_aa: CASSLVPGLGKNIQYF; cdr3_nt: TGTGCCAGCAGCTTAGTCCCGGGATTAGGCAAAAACATTCAGTACTTC
clone_size: .; d_call: .; v_call: TRBV5-1; j_call: TRBJ2-1; cdr3_aa: CASSLGPINEQFF; cdr3_nt: TGCGCCAGCAGCTTAGGACCAATCAATGAGCAGTTCTTC
clone_size: .; d_call: .; v_call: TRBV5-5; j_call: TRBJ2-7; cdr3_aa: CASSWRGTTFDEQYF; cdr3_nt: TGTGCCAGCAGTTGGCGCGGGACGACTTTTGACGAGCAGTACTTC
clone_size: .; d_call: .; v_call: TRBV4-1; j_call: TRBJ1-2; cdr3_aa: CASSQVPGANYGYTF; cdr3_nt: TGCGCCAGCAGCCAAGTTCCAGGGGCCAACTATGGCTACACCTTC
clone_size: .; d_call: .; v_call: TRBV7-9; j_call: TRBJ2-5; cdr3_aa: CASSLQVGWETQYF; cdr3_nt: TGTGCCAGCAGCTTACAGGTGGGATGGGAGACCCAGTACTTC
clone_size: .; d_call: TRBD2; v_call: TRBV19; j_call: TRBJ2-3; cdr3_aa: CASSITGGTTNTDTQYF; cdr3_nt: TGTGCCAGTAGTATTACTGGCGGGACTACTAATACAGATACGCAGTATTTT
clone_size: .; d_call: TRBD1; v_call: TRBV5-8; j_call: TRBJ2-3; cdr3_aa: CASSFRTGEKDTQYF; cdr3_nt: TGTGCCAGCAGCTTCAGGACAGGGGAAAAAGATACGCAGTATTTT
clone_size: .; d_call: .; v_call: TRBV9; j_call: TRBJ1-3; cdr3_aa: CASSVGGISGNTIYF; cdr3_nt: TGTGCCAGCAGCGTAGGGGGAATCTCTGGAAACACCATATATTTT
clone_size: .; d_call: .; v_call: TRBV19; j_call: TRBJ2-2; cdr3_aa: CASSIAAGIIAGELFF; cdr3_nt: TGTGCCAGTAGTATAGCGGCAGGGATAATCGCCGGGGAGCTGTTTTTT
clone_size: .; d_call: .; v_call: TRBV11-2; j_call: TRBJ2-2; cdr3_aa: CASSSPGHTNTGELFF; cdr3_nt: TGTGCCAGCAGCTCTCCCGGGCACACCAACACCGGGGAGCTGTTTTTT
clone_size: .; d_call: TRBD1; v_call: TRBV5-6; j_call: TRBJ1-3; cdr3_aa: CASGTGVGNTIYF; cdr3_nt: TGTGCCAGCGGCACAGGGGTAGGAAACACCATATATTTT
clone_size: .; d_call: .; v_call: TRBV7-9; j_call: TRBJ1-3; cdr3_aa: CASSLTGRDVGF; cdr3_nt: TGTGCCAGCAGCTTAACGGGCAGGGACGTAGGATTT
clone_size: .; d_call: TRBD1; v_call: TRBV9; j_call: TRBJ2-2; cdr3_aa: CASSVGTGSTGELFF; cdr3_nt: TGTGCCAGTAGCGTCGGGACAGGGAGTACCGGGGAGCTGTTTTTT
clone_size: .; d_call: TRBD1; v_call: TRBV6-1; j_call: TRBJ1-3; cdr3_aa: CASSEWRQGVGSGNTIYF; cdr3_nt: TGTGCCAGCAGTGAATGGAGACAGGGGGTTGGGTCTGGAAACACCATATATTTT
clone_size: .; d_call: TRBD2; v_call: TRBV5-4; j_call: TRBJ2-7; cdr3_aa: CASSLGLAGEQYF; cdr3_nt: TGTGCCAGCAGCTTGGGGCTAGCGGGGGAGCAGTACTTC
clone_size: .; d_call: .; v_call: TRBV6-1; j_call: TRBJ2-1; cdr3_aa: CASNSVGEAAFEQFF; cdr3_nt: TGTGCCAGTAATTCGGTCGGTGAGGCCGCATTTGAGCAGTTCTTC
clone_size: .; d_call: .; v_call: TRBV2; j_call: TRBJ1-4; cdr3_aa: CASSEMGGWNTNEKLFF; cdr3_nt: TGTGCCAGCAGTGAGATGGGGGGCTGGAATACTAATGAAAAACTGTTTTTT
clone_size: few; d_call: .; v_call: TRBV19; j_call: TRBJ1-5; cdr3_aa: CASRGWGPQPQHF; cdr3_nt: TGTGCCAGTAGAGGCTGGGGGCCTCAGCCCCAGCATTTT
clone_size: .; d_call: .; v_call: TRBV27; j_call: TRBJ2-7; cdr3_aa: CASMEGEGYEQYF; cdr3_nt: TGTGCCAGCATGGAGGGGGAGGGTTACGAGCAGTACTTC
clone_size: once; d_call: TRBD2; v_call: TRBV27; j_call: TRBJ2-7; cdr3_aa: CASQRSSLGRADPYEQYF; cdr3_nt: TGTGCCAGCCAAAGAAGCTCATTAGGGAGGGCCGATCCCTACGAGCAGTACTTC
clone_size: .; d_call: .; v_call: TRBV18; j_call: TRBJ2-1; cdr3_aa: CASSPWGSNEQFF; cdr3_nt: TGTGCCAGCTCACCCTGGGGGAGTAATGAGCAGTTCTTC
clone_size: .; d_call: TRBD2; v_call: TRBV5-6; j_call: TRBJ2-1; cdr3_aa: CASSLGEREFSEQFF; cdr3_nt: TGTGCCAGCAGCTTGGGCGAGCGGGAGTTTTCTGAGCAGTTCTTC
clone_size: .; d_call: .; v_call: TRBV28; j_call: TRBJ2-7; cdr3_aa: CASSGGFGAYEQYF; cdr3_nt: TGTGCCAGCAGTGGGGGTTTCGGGGCCTACGAGCAGTACTTC
clone_size: .; d_call: .; v_call: TRBV27; j_call: TRBJ2-7; cdr3_aa: CASSSGLTYEQYF; cdr3_nt: TGTGCCAGCAGTAGCGGATTGACCTACGAGCAGTACTTC
clone_size: .; d_call: .; v_call: TRBV10-3; j_call: TRBJ2-2; cdr3_aa: CAISETGELFF; cdr3_nt: TGTGCCATCAGTGAGACCGGGGAGCTGTTTTTT